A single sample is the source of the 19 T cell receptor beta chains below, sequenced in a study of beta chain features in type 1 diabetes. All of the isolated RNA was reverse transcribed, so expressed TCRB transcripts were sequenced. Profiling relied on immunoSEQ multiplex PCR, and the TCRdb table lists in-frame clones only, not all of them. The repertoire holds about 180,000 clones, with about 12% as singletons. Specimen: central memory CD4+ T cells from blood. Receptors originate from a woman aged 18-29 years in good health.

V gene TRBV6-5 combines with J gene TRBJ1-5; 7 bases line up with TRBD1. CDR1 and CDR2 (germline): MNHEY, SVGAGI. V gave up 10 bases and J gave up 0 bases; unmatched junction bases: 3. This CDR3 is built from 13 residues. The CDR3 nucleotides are TGTGCCACCCACAGGGGTAGCAATCAGCCCCAGCATTTT. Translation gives CATHRGSNQPQHF.

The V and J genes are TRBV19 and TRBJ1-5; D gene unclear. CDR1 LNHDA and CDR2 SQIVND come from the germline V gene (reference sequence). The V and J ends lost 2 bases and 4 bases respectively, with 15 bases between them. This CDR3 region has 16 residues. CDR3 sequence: CASSIPQAGVNQPQHF. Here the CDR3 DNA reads TGTGCCAGTAGTATACCCCAGGCGGGCGTAAATCAGCCCCAGCATTTT.

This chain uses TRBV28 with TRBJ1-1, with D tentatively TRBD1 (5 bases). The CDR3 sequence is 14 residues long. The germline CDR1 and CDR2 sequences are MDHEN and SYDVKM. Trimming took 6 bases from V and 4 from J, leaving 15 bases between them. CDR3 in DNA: TGTGCCAGCAGAGAAGGGGATGGCCCCACTGAAGCTTTCTTT. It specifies CASREGDGPTEAFF.

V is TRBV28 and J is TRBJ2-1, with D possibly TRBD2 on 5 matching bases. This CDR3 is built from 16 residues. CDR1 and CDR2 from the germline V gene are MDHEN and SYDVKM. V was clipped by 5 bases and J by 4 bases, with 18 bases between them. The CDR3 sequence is CASSPIGRAEYNEQFF. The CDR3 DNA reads TGTGCCAGCAGTCCTATTGGGAGAGCGGAGTACAATGAGCAGTTCTTC.

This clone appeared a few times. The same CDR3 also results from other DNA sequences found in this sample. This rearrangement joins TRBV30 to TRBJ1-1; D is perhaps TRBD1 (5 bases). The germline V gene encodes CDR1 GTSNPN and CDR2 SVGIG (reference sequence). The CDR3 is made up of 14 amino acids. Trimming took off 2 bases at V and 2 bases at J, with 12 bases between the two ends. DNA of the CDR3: TGTGCCTGGAGTCTCGGACACCTAAACACTGAAGCTTTCTTT. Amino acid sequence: CAWSLGHLNTEAFF.

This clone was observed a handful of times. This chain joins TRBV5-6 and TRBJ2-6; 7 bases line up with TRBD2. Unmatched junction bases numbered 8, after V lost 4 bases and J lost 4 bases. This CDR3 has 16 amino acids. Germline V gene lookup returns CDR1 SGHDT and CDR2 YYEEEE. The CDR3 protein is CASSVRGVMGANVLTF. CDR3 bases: TGTGCCAGCAGCGTACGGGGGGTTATGGGGGCCAACGTCCTGACTTTC.

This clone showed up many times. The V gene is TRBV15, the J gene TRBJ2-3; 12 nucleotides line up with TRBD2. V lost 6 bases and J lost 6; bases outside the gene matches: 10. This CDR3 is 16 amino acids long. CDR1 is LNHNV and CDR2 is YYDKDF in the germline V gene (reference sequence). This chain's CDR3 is CATSVGLAGPQDTQYF. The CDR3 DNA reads TGTGCCACCAGTGTAGGACTAGCGGGACCCCAGGATACGCAGTATTTT.

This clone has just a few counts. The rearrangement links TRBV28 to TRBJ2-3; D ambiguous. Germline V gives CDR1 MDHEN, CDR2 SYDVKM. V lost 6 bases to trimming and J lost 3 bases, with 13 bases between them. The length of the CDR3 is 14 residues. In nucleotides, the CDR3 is TGTGCCAGCAGGAGATCGTTAAATACAGATACGCAGTATTTT. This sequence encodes CASRRSLNTDTQYF.

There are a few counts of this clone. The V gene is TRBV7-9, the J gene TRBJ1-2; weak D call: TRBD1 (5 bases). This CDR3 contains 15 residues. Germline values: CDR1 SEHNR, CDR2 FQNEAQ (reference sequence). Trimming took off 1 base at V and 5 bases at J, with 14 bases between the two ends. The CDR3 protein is CASSLDIREGYGYTF. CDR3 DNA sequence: TGTGCCAGCAGCTTAGACATCAGGGAAGGGTATGGCTACACCTTC.

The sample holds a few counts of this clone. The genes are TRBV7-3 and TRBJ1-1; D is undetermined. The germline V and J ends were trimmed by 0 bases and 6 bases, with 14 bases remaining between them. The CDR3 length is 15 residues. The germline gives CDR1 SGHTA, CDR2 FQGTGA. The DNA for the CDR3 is TGTGCCAGCAGCTTAACGGGTTTGTCAGGCGCTGAAGCTTTCTTT. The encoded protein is CASSLTGLSGAEAFF. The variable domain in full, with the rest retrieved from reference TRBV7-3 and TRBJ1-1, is GAGVSQTPSNKVTEKGKYVELRCDPISGHTALYWYRQSLGQGPEFLIYFQGTGAADDSGLPNDRFFAVRPEGSVSTLKIQRTERGDSAVYLCASSLTGLSGAEAFFGQGTRLTVV.

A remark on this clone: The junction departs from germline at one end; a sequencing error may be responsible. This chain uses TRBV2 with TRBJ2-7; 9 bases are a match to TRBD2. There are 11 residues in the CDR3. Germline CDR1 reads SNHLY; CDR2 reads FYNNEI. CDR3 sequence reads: CAIQLSGSWSF. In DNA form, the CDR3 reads TGTGCCATCCAGCTTAGCGGGAGTTGGAGCTTC.

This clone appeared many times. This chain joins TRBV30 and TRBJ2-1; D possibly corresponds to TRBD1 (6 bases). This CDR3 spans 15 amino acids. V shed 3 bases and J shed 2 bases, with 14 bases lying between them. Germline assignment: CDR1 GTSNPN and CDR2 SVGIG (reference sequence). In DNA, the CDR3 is TGTGCCTGGAGAGATAGAGGGGGACCCTACAATGAGCAGTTCTTC. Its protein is CAWRDRGGPYNEQFF.

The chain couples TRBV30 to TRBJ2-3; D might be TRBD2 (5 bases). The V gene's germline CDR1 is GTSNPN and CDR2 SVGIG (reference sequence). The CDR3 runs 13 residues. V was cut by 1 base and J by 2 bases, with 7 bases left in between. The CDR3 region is CAWSAGFTDTQYF. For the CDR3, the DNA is TGTGCCTGGAGTGCGGGGTTCACAGATACGCAGTATTTT. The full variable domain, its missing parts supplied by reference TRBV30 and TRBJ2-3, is SQTIHQWPATLVQPVGSPLSLECTVEGTSNPNLYWYRQAAGRGLQLLFYSVGIGQISSEVPQNLSASRPQDRQFILSSKKLLLSDSGFYLCAWSAGFTDTQYFGPGTRLTVL.

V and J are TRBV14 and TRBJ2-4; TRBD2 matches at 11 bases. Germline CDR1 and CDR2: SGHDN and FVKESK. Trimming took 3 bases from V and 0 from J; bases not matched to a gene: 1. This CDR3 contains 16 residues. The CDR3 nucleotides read TGTGCCAGCAGCCAGGGACTAGCGGTAGCCAAAAACATTCAGTACTTC. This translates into CASSQGLAVAKNIQYF.

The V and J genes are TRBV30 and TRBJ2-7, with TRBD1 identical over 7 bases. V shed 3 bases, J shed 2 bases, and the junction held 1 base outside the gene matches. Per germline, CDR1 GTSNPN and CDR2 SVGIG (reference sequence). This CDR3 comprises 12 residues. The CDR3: CAWRGTAYEQYF. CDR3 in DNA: TGTGCCTGGAGGGGGACAGCCTACGAGCAGTACTTC.

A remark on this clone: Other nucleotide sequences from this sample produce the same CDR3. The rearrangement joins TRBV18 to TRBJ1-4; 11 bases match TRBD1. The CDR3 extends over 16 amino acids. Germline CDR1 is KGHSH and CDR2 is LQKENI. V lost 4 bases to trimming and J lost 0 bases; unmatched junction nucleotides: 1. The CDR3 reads CASSRDRGTTNEKLFF. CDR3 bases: TGTGCCAGCTCACGGGACAGGGGGACAACTAATGAAAAACTGTTTTTT.

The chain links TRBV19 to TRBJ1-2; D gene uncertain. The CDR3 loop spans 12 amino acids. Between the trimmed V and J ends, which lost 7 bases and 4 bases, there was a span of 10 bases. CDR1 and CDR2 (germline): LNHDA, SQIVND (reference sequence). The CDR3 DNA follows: TGTGCCAGTATCGGGGATTCCTATGGCTACACCTTC. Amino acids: CASIGDSYGYTF.

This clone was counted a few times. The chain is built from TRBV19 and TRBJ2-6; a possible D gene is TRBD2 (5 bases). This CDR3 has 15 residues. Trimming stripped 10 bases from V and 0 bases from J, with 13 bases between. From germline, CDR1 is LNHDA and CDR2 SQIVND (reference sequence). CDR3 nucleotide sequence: TGTGCCACCACCCAAGGGAGCTCTGGGGCCAACGTCCTGACTTTC. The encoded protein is CATTQGSSGANVLTF.

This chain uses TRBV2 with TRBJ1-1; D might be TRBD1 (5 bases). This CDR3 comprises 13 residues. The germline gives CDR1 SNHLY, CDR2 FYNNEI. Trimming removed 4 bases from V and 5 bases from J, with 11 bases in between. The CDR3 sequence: CASSGQGWTEAFF. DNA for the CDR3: TGTGCCAGCAGTGGCCAGGGATGGACTGAAGCTTTCTTT.